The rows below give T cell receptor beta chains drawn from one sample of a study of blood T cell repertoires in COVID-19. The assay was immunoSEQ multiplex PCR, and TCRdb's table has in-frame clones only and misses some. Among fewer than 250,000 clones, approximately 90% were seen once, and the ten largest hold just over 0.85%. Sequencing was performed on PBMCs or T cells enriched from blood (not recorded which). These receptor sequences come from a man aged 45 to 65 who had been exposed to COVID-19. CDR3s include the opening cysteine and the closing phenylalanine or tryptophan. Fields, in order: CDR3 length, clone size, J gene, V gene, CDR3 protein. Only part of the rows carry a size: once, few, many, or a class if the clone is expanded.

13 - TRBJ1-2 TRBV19 CASTTQGFRGYTF
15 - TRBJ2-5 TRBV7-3 CASSLGLAGEETQYF
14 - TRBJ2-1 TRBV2 CASRGQGDYNEQFF
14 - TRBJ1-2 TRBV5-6 CASSIRTAYYGYTF
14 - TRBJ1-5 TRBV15 CATSMTGSNQPQHF
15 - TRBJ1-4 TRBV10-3 CAISPGGTGNEKLFF
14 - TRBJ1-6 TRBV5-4 CASMPGHDNSPLHF
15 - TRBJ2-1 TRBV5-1 CASSARLAGSNEQFF
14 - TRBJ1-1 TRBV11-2 CASSLAAGDTEAFF
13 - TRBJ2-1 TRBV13 CASSVQDYNEQFF
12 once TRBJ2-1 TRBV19 CASSLPRGEQFF
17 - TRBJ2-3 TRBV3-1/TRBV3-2 CASSRGTSGSLTDTQYF
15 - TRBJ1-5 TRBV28 CASSLELHSNQPQHF
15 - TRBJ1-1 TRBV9 CASSQTGTGHTEAFF
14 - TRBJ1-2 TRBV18 CASSPDRAYYGYTF
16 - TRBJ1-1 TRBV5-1 CASSTGQGAMNTEAFF
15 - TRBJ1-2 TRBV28 CASSLIVGRNYGYTF
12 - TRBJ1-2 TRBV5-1 CASSRDREGLTF
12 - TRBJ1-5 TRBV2 CASRRDSAPQHF
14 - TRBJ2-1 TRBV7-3 CASSAQGQYNEQFF
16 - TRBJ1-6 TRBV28 CASSLSSLSSIRALHF
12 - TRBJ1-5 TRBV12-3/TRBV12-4 CASSPHSGPQHF
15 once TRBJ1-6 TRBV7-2 CASSLVVSGGSPLHF
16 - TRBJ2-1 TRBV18 CASFRPGTSGGIEQFF
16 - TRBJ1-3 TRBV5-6 CASSLAGWGAGNTIYF
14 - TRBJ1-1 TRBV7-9 CASSFQGGDTEAFF
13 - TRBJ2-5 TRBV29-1 CSAEQGTAETQYF
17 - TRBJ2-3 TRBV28 CASSLLVPKRSADTQYF
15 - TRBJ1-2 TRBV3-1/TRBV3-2 CASSQEQAPNYGYTF
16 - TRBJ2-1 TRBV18 CASSLGHTGSYNEQFF
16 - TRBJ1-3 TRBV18 CASSQGHVSSGNTIYF
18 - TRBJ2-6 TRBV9 CASSSGTVSFSGANVLTF
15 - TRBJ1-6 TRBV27 CASSWTKGNNSPLHF
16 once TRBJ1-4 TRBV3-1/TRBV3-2 CASSQVIGQGPEKLFF
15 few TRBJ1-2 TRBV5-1 CASSLLQGANYGYTF
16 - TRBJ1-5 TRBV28 CASSHTPRVHWRPQHF
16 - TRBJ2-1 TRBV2 CASSPGLAGGFGEQFF
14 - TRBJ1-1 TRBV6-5 CASTPSLAGTEAFF
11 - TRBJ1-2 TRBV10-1 CASRKVRGYTF
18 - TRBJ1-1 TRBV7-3 CASSLVGSRGAGSTEAFF
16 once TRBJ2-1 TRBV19 CASSLRGGRVRDEQFF
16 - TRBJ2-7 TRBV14 CASSPFGRGGVDEQYF
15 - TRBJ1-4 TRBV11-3 CASSLEGSGDEKLFF
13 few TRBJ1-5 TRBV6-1 CASSEGGQEPQHF